This entry describes one TCR beta chain. The data stem from a study of blood T cell repertoires in COVID-19. Data came from immunoSEQ multiplex PCR; TCRdb stores just in-frame clones and leaves some out. The sample includes approximately 69,000 clones, roughly 79% of them seen just once. CDR1 and CDR2 (germline): LNHDA, SQIVND (reference sequence). The trim removed 8 bases at V and 10 bases at J, leaving 6 bases unmatched. The CDR3 is 13 amino acids. The origin of this receptor is a man between 60 and 70 years old with acute or convalescent COVID-19. The sequenced sample consisted of peripheral blood. This rearrangement joins TRBV19 to TRBJ1-6, with 9 positions matching TRBD1. CDR3 residues: CASRGTGRSPLHF. The CDR3 DNA reads as TGTGCCAGTCGGGGGACAGGGAGATCACCCCTCCACTTT.